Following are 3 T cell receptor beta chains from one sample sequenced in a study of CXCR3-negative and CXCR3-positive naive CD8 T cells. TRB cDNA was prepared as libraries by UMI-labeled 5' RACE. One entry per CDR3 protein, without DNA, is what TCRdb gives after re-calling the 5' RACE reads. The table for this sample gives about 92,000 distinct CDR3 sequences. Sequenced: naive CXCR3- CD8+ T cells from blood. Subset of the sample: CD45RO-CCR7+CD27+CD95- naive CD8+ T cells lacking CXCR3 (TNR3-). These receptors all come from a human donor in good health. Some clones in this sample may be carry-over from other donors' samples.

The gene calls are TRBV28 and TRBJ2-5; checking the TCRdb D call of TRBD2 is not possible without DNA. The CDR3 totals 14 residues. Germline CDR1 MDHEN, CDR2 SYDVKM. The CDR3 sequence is CASSLGLTQETQYF. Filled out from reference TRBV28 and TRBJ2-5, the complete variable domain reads DVKVTQSSRYLVKRTGEKVFLECVQDMDHENMFWYRQDPGLGLRLIYFSYDVKMKEKGDIPEGYSVSREKKERFSLILESASTNQTSMYLCASSLGLTQETQYFGPGTRLLVL.

CDR3 sequence reads: CSARVFWRAGGDYGYTF. The J gene is TRBJ1-2, the V gene TRBV20-1; TCRdb indicates TRBD1, and absent DNA this call remains unverified. The CDR3 has 17 residues. Per germline, CDR1 DFQATT and CDR2 SNEGSKA (reference sequence).

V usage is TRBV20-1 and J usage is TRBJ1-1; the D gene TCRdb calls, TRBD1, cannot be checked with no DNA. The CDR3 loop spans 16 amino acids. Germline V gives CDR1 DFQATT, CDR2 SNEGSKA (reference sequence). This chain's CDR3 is CSARTVTIPMNTEAFF.